These 32 T cell receptor beta chains came from one sample sequenced in a study of regulatory T cells in long-lasting Graves disease. The sample's time point: newly diagnosed GD, antithyroid drugs for less than 3 months. PBMC-derived RNA was used for the TCR library. Building the TCR beta libraries relied on iRepertoire HTBI primers, and CDR3 regions underwent Arm-PCR. TCRdb reanalysed the multiplex PCR reads using MiXCR and keeps one entry per CDR3 protein. The sample carries about 220,000 distinct CDR3 sequences, approximately 18% recorded once. These sequences were also reported in another study, on T cells in Graves' hyperthyroidism and ophthalmopathy.

The sequencing here drew on peripheral blood mononuclear cells (PBMCs), taken at new diagnosis, from a patient treated with antithyroid drugs. The receptors derive from a woman in her twenties or thirties with Graves disease.

This clonotype has just a few counts. V usage is TRBV6-1 and J usage is TRBJ1-5; 7 bases align to TRBD1. The V gene's germline CDR1 is MNHNS and CDR2 SASEGT. This CDR3 contains 17 residues. Trimming removed 6 bases from V and 2 bases from J; junction bases left unmatched: 13. The chain's CDR3 is CASRDRLFVVGNQPQHF. CDR3 nucleotides: TGTGCCAGCAGGGACAGGTTGTTTGTCGTGGGCAATCAGCCCCAGCATTTT.

This clonotype was counted at least ten times. The chain joins TRBV20-1 to TRBJ1-5, with 7 bases fitting TRBD1. Germline lookup yields CDR1 DFQATT and CDR2 SNEGSKA (reference sequence). The CDR3 runs to 13 residues. J lost 3 bases, V lost 4 bases, and 3 bases had no gene match. The CDR3 DNA reads TGCAGTGCTAATACAGGGGTCAATCAGCCCCAGCATTTT. Translation: CSANTGVNQPQHF.

This clonotype was detected many times. The chain has TRBV29-1 and TRBJ2-5; D unresolved. The germline CDR1 and CDR2 sequences are SQVTM and ANQGSEA. The CDR3 has 11 amino acids. V gave up 4 bases and J gave up 1 base, with 4 bases separating them. The CDR3 DNA follows: TGCAGCGTTGCACCCCAAGAGACCCAGTACTTC. Protein product: CSVAPQETQYF.

This clonotype was detected many times. The rearrangement uses TRBV5-1 and TRBJ2-3; TRBD2 agrees at 12 bases. Germline V CDR1 and CDR2: SGHRS, YFSETQ. The ends lost 5 bases at V and 5 bases at J; junction bases unmatched: 9. The CDR3 is 16 residues long. The CDR3 nucleotides read TGCGCCAGCAGTTTTCTAGCGGGAGGGTGGAAAGATACGCAGTATTTT. It encodes CASSFLAGGWKDTQYF.

This clonotype has a count of ten or more. The chain is built from TRBV11-2 and TRBJ2-1; 7 positions agree with TRBD2. Trimming at V came to 7 bases and at J to 1 base, leaving 13 bases not matched to a gene. The CDR3 totals 17 residues. Germline loops: CDR1 SGHAT, CDR2 FQNNGV. CDR3 loop: CASTNSGTKKSYNEQFF. The DNA for the CDR3 is TGTGCCAGCACCAATTCCGGGACTAAAAAGTCCTACAATGAGCAGTTCTTC.

There are many counts of this clonotype. The chain carries TRBV6-1 and TRBJ1-3; D unclear. This CDR3 is 15 amino acids long. The V and J ends lost 5 bases and 1 base respectively, with 12 bases between them. CDR1 MNHNS and CDR2 SASEGT come from the germline V gene. The CDR3 DNA follows: TGTGCCAGCAGTCCGCGCGCGAGATCTGGAAACACCATATATTTT. It yields the protein CASSPRARSGNTIYF.

This clonotype was recorded many times. The chain joins TRBV20-1 to TRBJ2-4; 9 nucleotides align to TRBD2. CDR1 DFQATT and CDR2 SNEGSKA come from the germline V gene (reference sequence). Trimming removed 1 base from V and 6 bases from J; junction bases left unmatched: 7. The CDR3 loop spans 15 amino acids. This chain's CDR3 is CSARALRLAVNIQYF. In nucleotides, the CDR3 is TGCAGTGCTAGAGCCCTAAGACTAGCGGTAAACATTCAGTACTTC.

This clonotype was recorded at least ten times. V is TRBV27 and J is TRBJ2-1, with TRBD2 identical over 10 bases. Trimming at V came to 6 bases and at J to 0 bases, leaving 11 bases not matched to a gene. Germline-derived CDR1 and CDR2 are MNHEY and SMNVEV (reference sequence). This CDR3 comprises 18 residues. This CDR3 reads CASRSERGGSSSYNEQFF. The CDR3 nucleotides are TGTGCCAGCAGGTCCGAGCGGGGGGGCTCAAGCTCCTACAATGAGCAGTTCTTC.

This clonotype was counted ten times or more. The rearrangement links TRBV14 to TRBJ2-1; maybe TRBD1 (5 bases). Germline lookup yields CDR1 SGHDN and CDR2 FVKESK. The CDR3 has 13 residues. V lost 4 bases, J lost 6 bases, and 10 bases lay in between. The CDR3 is CASSLGLPNEQFF. The CDR3 DNA follows: TGTGCCAGCAGCCTGGGGCTGCCCAATGAGCAGTTCTTC.

This clonotype appeared many times. The V call is TRBV20-1, the J call TRBJ2-7; tentatively, D is TRBD1 (5 bases). In germline, CDR1 is DFQATT, CDR2 SNEGSKA (reference sequence). Deletions cut 5 bases from V and 0 bases from J, with 17 bases between. The CDR3 sequence is 15 residues long. In DNA, the CDR3 is TGCAGTGCTGTGACTTCCAGGGATCCCTCCTACGAGCAGTACTTC. As protein: CSAVTSRDPSYEQYF.

This clonotype appeared many times. The rearrangement links TRBV5-8 to TRBJ2-7; a possible D gene is TRBD1 (5 bases). Germline-derived CDR1 and CDR2 are SGHTS and YDEGEE. V lost 6 bases and J lost 1, with 14 bases in between. This CDR3 contains 14 residues. The CDR3 loop reads CASKTEPASYEQYF. CDR3 nucleotide sequence: TGTGCCAGCAAGACAGAACCCGCTTCCTACGAGCAGTACTTC.

This clonotype was counted many times. The rearrangement links TRBV18 to TRBJ1-2, with D unresolved. V lost 3 bases and J lost 4, with 9 bases in between. Germline V gives CDR1 KGHSH, CDR2 LQKENI. This CDR3 has 13 amino acids. The DNA of the CDR3 is TGTGCCAGCTCACCGTCGCAGGTCTATGGCTACACCTTC. Translation gives CASSPSQVYGYTF.

There are many counts of this clonotype. The genes are TRBV20-1 and TRBJ2-3, with a weak D call TRBD2 (6 bases). Deletions cut 6 bases from V and 6 bases from J, with 22 bases between. Germline V gives CDR1 DFQATT, CDR2 SNEGSKA (reference sequence). The CDR3 covers 15 residues. The CDR3 sequence is CSAMLPGRGKDTQYF. CDR3 DNA sequence: TGCAGTGCCATGCTTCCTGGCCGGGGGAAGGATACGCAGTATTTT.

This clonotype was counted many times. The genes are TRBV6-4 and TRBJ2-3, with 12 positions matching TRBD2. Germline V CDR1 and CDR2: MRHNA, SNTAGT. Trimming took 5 bases from V and 5 from J; bases not matched to a gene: 5. CDR3 size: 15 residues. This CDR3 reads CASSSTSGGVDTQYF. In DNA, the CDR3 is TGTGCCAGCAGTTCGACTAGCGGGGGCGTAGATACGCAGTATTTT.

The CDR3 region has the DNA TGTGCCAGCAGTCTCGGGACTAGCGGAGGCTACGAGCAGTACTTC. Its protein is CASSLGTSGGYEQYF. The V and J genes are TRBV6-1 and TRBJ2-7; 11 nucleotides match TRBD2. Unmatched junction bases numbered 6, after V lost 5 bases and J lost 3 bases. The CDR3 has 15 residues. In germline, CDR1 is MNHNS, CDR2 SASEGT.

This clonotype appeared many times. The genes are TRBV2 and TRBJ1-5; TRBD1 might be the D (5 bases). There are 14 residues in the CDR3. Deletions cut 6 bases from V and 4 bases from J, with 13 bases between. Germline assignment: CDR1 SNHLY and CDR2 FYNNEI. CDR3 residues: CASREQGANQPQHF. CDR3 nucleotide sequence: TGTGCCAGCAGAGAACAAGGGGCGAATCAGCCCCAGCATTTT.

The rearrangement links TRBV19 to TRBJ1-5; 7 nucleotides agree with TRBD1. The germline V gene encodes CDR1 LNHDA and CDR2 SQIVND (reference sequence). The junction had 13 bases not matched to a gene; V was cut back by 5 bases and J by 6 bases. CDR3 length: 16 amino acids. CDR3 DNA: TGTGCCAGTAGTTCGCAACAGGGGTCAGGGGTTCAGCCCCAGCATTTT. This translates into CASSSQQGSGVQPQHF.

This clonotype has a count of ten or more. This rearrangement joins TRBV27 to TRBJ2-7; either TRBD1 or TRBD2 may supply D (6 bases each). Germline V gene data show CDR1 as MNHEY and CDR2 as SMNVEV (reference sequence). This CDR3 is 13 amino acids long. Between the trimmed V and J ends, which lost 4 bases and 5 bases, there was a span of 12 bases. The CDR3 DNA follows: TGTGCCAGCAGTTCGGCGGGACAACACGAGCAGTACTTC. Residues: CASSSAGQHEQYF.

This clonotype has at least ten counts. This chain connects TRBV28 to TRBJ1-4, with a weak D call TRBD1 (5 bases). From germline, CDR1 is MDHEN and CDR2 SYDVKM. The CDR3 has 12 amino acids. V lost 4 bases, J lost 7 bases, and 7 bases lay in between. In DNA form, the CDR3 reads TGTGCCAGCAGTTCGGGGGTTGAAAAACTGTTTTTT. Its protein product is CASSSGVEKLFF.

The sample holds many counts of this clonotype. The V call is TRBV19, the J call TRBJ1-6, with 7 bases aligning to TRBD1. This CDR3 is 14 amino acids long. With V trimmed by 7 bases and J by 9 bases, 9 bases remained unmatched. CDR1 and CDR2 (germline): LNHDA, SQIVND (reference sequence). Written as DNA, the CDR3 is TGTGCCAGTACCCATGGGGACAGACGTTCACCCCTCCACTTT. Translated, it gives CASTHGDRRSPLHF.

In its sample, this clonotype was seen many times. The gene calls are TRBV27 and TRBJ2-7; tentative D call: TRBD1 (5 bases). There are 12 residues in the CDR3. V was shortened by 10 bases and J by 1 base, with 11 bases between the two germline ends. The germline CDR1 and CDR2 sequences are MNHEY and SMNVEV (reference sequence). In nucleotides, the CDR3 is TGTGCCACCAAAGACAGTTCCTACGAGCAGTACTTC. It yields the protein CATKDSSYEQYF.

This clonotype was counted many times. This chain connects TRBV6-1 to TRBJ1-1, with TRBD1 as a possible D gene (6 bases). CDR1 and CDR2 from the germline V gene are MNHNS and SASEGT. The V end was cut by 7 bases, the J end by 0 bases, with 15 bases between. The CDR3 has 15 amino acids. The CDR3 is CASTNPRGLNTEAFF. CDR3 DNA: TGTGCCAGCACCAATCCCAGGGGCCTGAACACTGAAGCTTTCTTT.

The chain is built from TRBV11-2 and TRBJ2-5; weak D call: TRBD1 (6 bases). The CDR3 covers 14 residues. Per germline, CDR1 SGHAT and CDR2 FQNNGV. V gave up 5 bases and J gave up 4 bases, with 14 bases separating them. CDR3 nucleotides: TGTGCCAGCAGCCGGGACAATGTTCGAGAGACCCAGTACTTC. Protein product: CASSRDNVRETQYF.

In its sample, this clonotype was seen many times. The gene calls are TRBV27 and TRBJ2-6, with D perhaps TRBD2 (6 bases). V was shortened by 2 bases and J by 2 bases, with 16 bases between the two germline ends. Germline CDR1 and CDR2: MNHEY and SMNVEV (reference sequence). This CDR3 region has 18 residues. CDR3 coding DNA: TGTGCCAGCAGTTTAAGGGACTGGTTCAGTCCTGGGGCCAACGTCCTGACTTTC. Translation: CASSLRDWFSPGANVLTF. The full variable domain, its missing parts supplied by reference TRBV27 and TRBJ2-6, is EAQVTQNPRYLITVTGKKLTVTCSQNMNHEYMSWYRQDPGLGLRQIYYSMNVEVTDKGDVPEGYKVSRKEKRNFPLILESPSPNQTSLYFCASSLRDWFSPGANVLTFGAGSRLTVL.

This clonotype has a count of ten or more. V gene TRBV19 combines with J gene TRBJ2-6, with D perhaps TRBD1 or TRBD2 (5 bases each). CDR3 length: 14 amino acids. Germline-derived CDR1 and CDR2 are LNHDA and SQIVND (reference sequence). Trimming took off 11 bases at V and 0 bases at J, with 11 bases between the two ends. CDR3 sequence reads: CASRDGSGANVLTF. CDR3 coding DNA: TGTGCCTCAAGGGACGGCTCTGGGGCCAACGTCCTGACTTTC.

This clonotype showed up many times. The chain joins TRBV6-1 to TRBJ1-3; D call uncertain. The CDR3 covers 14 residues. V was pared by 5 bases and J by 4 bases, with 12 bases between. Germline CDR1 is MNHNS and CDR2 is SASEGT. The CDR3 loop reads CASSPAQKGNTIYF. The CDR3 nucleotides are TGTGCCAGCAGTCCCGCACAGAAAGGAAACACCATATATTTT.

Many counts were recorded for this clonotype. The genes are TRBV7-9 and TRBJ2-1, with TRBD2 as a possible D gene (6 bases). Germline-derived CDR1 and CDR2 are SEHNR and FQNEAQ (reference sequence). This CDR3 contains 15 residues. The V and J ends lost 5 bases and 1 base respectively, with 12 bases between them. For the CDR3, the DNA is TGTGCCAGCAGCAAAACCGGGACTTCCTACAATGAGCAGTTCTTC. Translating gives CASSKTGTSYNEQFF.

This clonotype showed up many times. V usage is TRBV15 and J usage is TRBJ2-1, with 13 bases aligning to TRBD2. Trimming cost V 9 bases and J 9 bases; bases outside gene matches: 11. The length of the CDR3 is 15 residues. CDR1 LNHNV and CDR2 YYDKDF come from the germline V gene (reference sequence). This CDR3 is CATLPTSGGSGEQFF. In DNA, the CDR3 is TGTGCCACTCTCCCGACTAGCGGGGGGTCCGGTGAGCAGTTCTTC.

This clonotype showed up just a few times. The chain recombines TRBV10-3 with TRBJ2-7; D is perhaps TRBD2 (5 bases). Trimming pared 4 bases from V and 2 bases from J, leaving 27 bases between. Germline loops: CDR1 ENHRY, CDR2 SYGVKD. The CDR3 loop spans 19 amino acids. The CDR3 DNA reads as TGTGCCATCAGTGCGTTCGGTGATCCGCCGACTAATACTGCCTACGAGCAGTACTTC. Its protein product is CAISAFGDPPTNTAYEQYF.

At least ten counts were recorded for this clonotype. The chain carries TRBV18 and TRBJ2-7; TRBD2 matches 10 bases. The CDR3 contains 15 residues. V gave up 0 bases and J gave up 7 bases; unmatched junction bases: 6. CDR1 is KGHSH, CDR2 LQKENI, per germline. The CDR3 coding sequence is TGTGCCAGCTCACCACCGCTAGCGGGAGTCGCGGAGCAGTACTTC. Translated, it gives CASSPPLAGVAEQYF. Together with reference TRBV18 and TRBJ2-7, the CDR3 gives the full variable domain: NAGVMQNPRHLVRRRGQEARLRCSPMKGHSHVYWYRQLPEEGLKFMVYLQKENIIDESGMPKERFSAEFPKEGPSILRIQQVVRGDSAAYFCASSPPLAGVAEQYFGPGTRLTVT.

This clonotype was recorded many times. The V and J genes are TRBV4-2 and TRBJ2-2; a possible D gene is TRBD2 (5 bases). CDR3 length: 16 amino acids. The V end lost 0 bases, the J end lost 6 bases, and 14 bases lay between the germline ends. Germline V gives CDR1 LGHNA, CDR2 YNFKEQ. The DNA of the CDR3 is TGTGCCAGCAGCCAAGATTCGTCCCTAGCCCCCGGGGAGCTGTTTTTT. Translating it yields CASSQDSSLAPGELFF.

This clonotype was found many times. This chain links TRBV2 with TRBJ2-7, with 7 nucleotides matching TRBD1. The CDR3 has 13 residues. V lost 4 bases, J lost 2 bases, and 2 bases stayed unmatched. Germline CDR1 SNHLY, CDR2 FYNNEI. In DNA, the CDR3 is TGTGCCAGCAGTGTCGACAGGGCCTACGAGCAGTACTTC. Its translation is CASSVDRAYEQYF. Full variable domain (rest looked up from reference TRBV2 and TRBJ2-7): EPEVTQTPSHQVTQMGQEVILRCVPISNHLYFYWYRQILGQKVEFLVSFYNNEISEKSEIFDDQFSVERPDGSNFTLKIRSTKLEDSAMYFCASSVDRAYEQYFGPGTRLTVT.